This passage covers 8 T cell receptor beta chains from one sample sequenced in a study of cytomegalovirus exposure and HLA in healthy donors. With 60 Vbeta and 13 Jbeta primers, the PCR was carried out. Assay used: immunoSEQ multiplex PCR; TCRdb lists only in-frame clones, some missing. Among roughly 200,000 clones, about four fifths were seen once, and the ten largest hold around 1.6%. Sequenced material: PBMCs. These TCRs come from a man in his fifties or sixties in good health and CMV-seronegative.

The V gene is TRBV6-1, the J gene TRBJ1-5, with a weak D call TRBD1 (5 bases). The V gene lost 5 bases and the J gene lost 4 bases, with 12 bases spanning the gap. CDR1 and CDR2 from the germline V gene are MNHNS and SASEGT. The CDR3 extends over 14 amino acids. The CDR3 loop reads CASSQTGGNQPQHF. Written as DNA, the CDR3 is TGTGCCAGCAGTCAAACCGGGGGTAATCAGCCCCAGCATTTT.

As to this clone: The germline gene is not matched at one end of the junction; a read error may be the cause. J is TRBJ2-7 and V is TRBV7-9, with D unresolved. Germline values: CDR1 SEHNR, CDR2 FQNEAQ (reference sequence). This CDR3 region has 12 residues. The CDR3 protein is CSSSFTGYEQYF. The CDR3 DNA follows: TGTTCCAGCAGCTTCACCGGCTACGAGCAGTACTTC.

The CDR3 is CASSLDRTGPYEQYF. The CDR3 coding sequence is TGTGCCAGCAGCTTAGACCGGACAGGGCCCTACGAGCAGTACTTC. The V call is TRBV11-2, the J call TRBJ2-7, with 8 bases aligning to TRBD1. This CDR3 spans 15 amino acids. J gave up 2 bases and V 0 bases, and 3 bases lay outside the gene matches. In germline, CDR1 is SGHAT, CDR2 FQNNGV. The whole variable domain, filled in from reference TRBV11-2 and TRBJ2-7, reads EAGVAQSPRYKIIEKRQSVAFWCNPISGHATLYWYQQILGQGPKLLIQFQNNGVVDDSQLPKDRFSAERLKGVDSTLKIQPAKLEDSAVYLCASSLDRTGPYEQYFGPGTRLTVT.

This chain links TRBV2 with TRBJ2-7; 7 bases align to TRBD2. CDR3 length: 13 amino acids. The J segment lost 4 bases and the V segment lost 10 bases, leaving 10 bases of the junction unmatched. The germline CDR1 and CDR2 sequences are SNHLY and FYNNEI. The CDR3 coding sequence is TGTGCCACCAGCCCCCTAGCGGAGTACGAGCAGTACTTC. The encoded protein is CATSPLAEYEQYF.

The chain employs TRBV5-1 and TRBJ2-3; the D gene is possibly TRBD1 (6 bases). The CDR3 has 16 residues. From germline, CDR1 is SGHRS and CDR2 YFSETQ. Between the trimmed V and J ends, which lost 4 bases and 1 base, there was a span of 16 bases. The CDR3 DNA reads TGCGCCAGCAGCGCGAGTCCGGGACAACGCACAGATACGCAGTATTTT. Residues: CASSASPGQRTDTQYF. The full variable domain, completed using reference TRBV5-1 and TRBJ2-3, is KAGVTQTPRYLIKTRGQQVTLSCSPISGHRSVSWYQQTPGQGLQFLFEYFSETQRNKGNFPGRFSGRQFSNSRSEMNVSTLELGDSALYLCASSASPGQRTDTQYFGPGTRLTVL.

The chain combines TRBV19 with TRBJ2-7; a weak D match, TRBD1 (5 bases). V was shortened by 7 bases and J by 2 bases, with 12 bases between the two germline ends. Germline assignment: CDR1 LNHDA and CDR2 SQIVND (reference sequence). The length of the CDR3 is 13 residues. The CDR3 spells CASKETAAYEQYF. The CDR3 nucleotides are TGTGCCAGTAAGGAGACAGCCGCCTACGAGCAGTACTTC. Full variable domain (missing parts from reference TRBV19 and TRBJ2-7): DGGITQSPKYLFRKEGQNVTLSCEQNLNHDAMYWYRQDPGQGLRLIYYSQIVNDFQKGDIAEGYSVSREKKESFPLTVTSAQKNPTAFYLCASKETAAYEQYFGPGTRLTVT.

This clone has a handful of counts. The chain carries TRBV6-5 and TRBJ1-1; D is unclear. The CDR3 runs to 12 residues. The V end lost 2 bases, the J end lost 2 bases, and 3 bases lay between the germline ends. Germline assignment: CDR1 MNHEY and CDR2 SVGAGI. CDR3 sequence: CASSYRNTEAFF. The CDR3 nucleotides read TGTGCCAGCAGTTACCGTAACACTGAAGCTTTCTTT.

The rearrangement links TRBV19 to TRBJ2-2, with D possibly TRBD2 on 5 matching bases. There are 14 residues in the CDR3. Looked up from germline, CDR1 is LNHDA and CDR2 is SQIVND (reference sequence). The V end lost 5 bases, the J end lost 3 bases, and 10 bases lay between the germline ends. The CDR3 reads CASSARADTGELFF. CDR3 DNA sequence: TGTGCCAGTAGTGCCCGAGCGGACACCGGGGAGCTGTTTTTT. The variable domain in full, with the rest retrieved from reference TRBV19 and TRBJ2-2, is DGGITQSPKYLFRKEGQNVTLSCEQNLNHDAMYWYRQDPGQGLRLIYYSQIVNDFQKGDIAEGYSVSREKKESFPLTVTSAQKNPTAFYLCASSARADTGELFFGEGSRLTVL.